These 10 T cell receptor beta chains came from one sample sequenced in a study of immune evolution from preneoplasia to lung adenocarcinoma. TCRdb keeps only in-frame clones here, not all; method: immunoSEQ multiplex PCR. This sample has some 15,000 clones, with about four fifths found just once. Sequencing used FFPE minimally invasive lung adenocarcinoma tissue. These receptors all come from a person between 70 and 80 years old with lung adenocarcinoma.

The rearrangement joins TRBV6-1 to TRBJ1-1; 10 bases fit TRBD1. Looked up from germline, CDR1 is MNHNS and CDR2 is SASEGT. V gave up 0 bases and J gave up 11 bases; unmatched junction bases: 6. The length of the CDR3 is 14 residues. For the CDR3, the DNA is TGTGCCAGCAGTGAAGCCTGGGACAGGGGTGATGCTTTCTTT. It translates to CASSEAWDRGDAFF.

The rearrangement uses TRBV29-1 and TRBJ2-1; unclear D gene. The CDR3 has 12 residues. The ends were cut back, 3 bases at V and 4 bases at J, with 7 bases in the middle. From germline, CDR1 is SQVTM and CDR2 ANQGSEA. CDR3 protein: CSVDLVYNEQFF. The CDR3 DNA sequence: TGCAGCGTTGATTTGGTGTACAATGAGCAGTTCTTC.

The chain combines TRBV5-6 with TRBJ2-2; perhaps D is TRBD1 or TRBD2 (6 bases each). The CDR3 contains 16 residues. Germline V lookup: CDR1 SGHDT, CDR2 YYEEEE. The ends were cut back, 0 bases at V and 6 bases at J, with 15 bases in the middle. The CDR3 DNA reads TGTGCCAGCAGCTTGGGATTCGCGGGACATTCCGGGGAGCTGTTTTTT. It yields the protein CASSLGFAGHSGELFF.

This chain connects TRBV6-6 to TRBJ2-1, with D perhaps matching TRBD1 (5 bases). The CDR3 has 11 amino acids. Trimming shortened V by 8 bases and J by 7 bases, and 9 bases separated the two germline ends. Per the germline V gene, CDR1 is MNHNY and CDR2 is SVGAGI (reference sequence). The DNA for the CDR3 is TGTGCCAGCCAACAGGTAAATGAGCAGTTCTTC. Its translation: CASQQVNEQFF.

The gene calls are TRBV25-1 and TRBJ1-3; 9 nucleotides agree with TRBD1. With 6 bases clipped from V and 4 bases from J, the junction kept 1 base outside the gene matches. The germline gives CDR1 MGHDK, CDR2 SYGVNS. There are 13 residues in the CDR3. CDR3 sequence: CASSGTGGNTIYF. CDR3 nucleotide sequence: TGTGCCAGCAGCGGGACAGGGGGAAACACCATATATTTT.

The table lists this clone with a few counts. The gene calls are TRBV2 and TRBJ2-7, with D hard to call. There are 12 residues in the CDR3. Trimming took 6 bases from V and 2 from J, leaving 8 bases between them. CDR1 is SNHLY, CDR2 FYNNEI, per germline. The CDR3 DNA reads TGTGCCAGCAGCGTCAACCCCTACGAGCAGTACTTC. Protein product: CASSVNPYEQYF.

The chain combines TRBV6-1 with TRBJ2-5; D is possibly TRBD2 (5 bases). The CDR3 runs to 12 residues. V lost 7 bases, J lost 5 bases, and 11 bases lay in between. Germline assignment: CDR1 MNHNS and CDR2 SASEGT. The CDR3 nucleotides are TGTGCCAGCACAGCAGCGGTGGAGACCCAGTACTTC. Its translation: CASTAAVETQYF.

The rearrangement uses TRBV13 and TRBJ1-2; 8 positions match TRBD1. CDR1 and CDR2 from the germline V gene are PRHDT and FYEKMQ (reference sequence). This CDR3 comprises 13 residues. V dropped 4 bases and J dropped 7; count of bases not matched to a gene: 5. CDR3 in amino acids: CASSSMTGAGYTF. In DNA form, the CDR3 reads TGTGCCAGCAGCTCAATGACAGGGGCTGGCTACACCTTC.

The genes are TRBV5-1 and TRBJ2-2; no definite D call. The CDR3 has 14 amino acids. V dropped 5 bases and J dropped 0 bases, with 8 bases sitting between them. Looked up from germline, CDR1 is SGHRS and CDR2 is YFSETQ. CDR3: CASRYGANTGELFF. CDR3 DNA sequence: TGCGCCAGCAGATACGGCGCGAACACCGGGGAGCTGTTTTTT.

CDR3 bases: TGTGCCAGCAGCTTAGCCCAGGGTGAGCAGTTCTTC. Protein sequence: CASSLAQGEQFF. V usage is TRBV7-2 and J usage is TRBJ2-1; D is perhaps TRBD1 (5 bases). The CDR3 sequence is 12 residues long. V was trimmed by 0 bases and J by 9 bases, leaving 6 bases between them. Germline loops: CDR1 SGHTA, CDR2 FQGNSA.